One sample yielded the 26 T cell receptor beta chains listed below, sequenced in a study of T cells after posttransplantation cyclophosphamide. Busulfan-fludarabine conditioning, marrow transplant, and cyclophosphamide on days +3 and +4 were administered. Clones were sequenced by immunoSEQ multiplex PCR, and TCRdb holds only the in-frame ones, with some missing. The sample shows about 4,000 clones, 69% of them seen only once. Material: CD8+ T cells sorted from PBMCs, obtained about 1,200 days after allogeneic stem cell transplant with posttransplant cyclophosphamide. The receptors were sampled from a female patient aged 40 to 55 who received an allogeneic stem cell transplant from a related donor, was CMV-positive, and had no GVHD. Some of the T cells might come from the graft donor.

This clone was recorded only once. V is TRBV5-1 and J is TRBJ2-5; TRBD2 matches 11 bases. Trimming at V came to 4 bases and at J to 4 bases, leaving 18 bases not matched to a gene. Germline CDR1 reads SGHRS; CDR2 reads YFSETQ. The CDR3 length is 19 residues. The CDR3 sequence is CASSPRGGLAGPPGETQYF. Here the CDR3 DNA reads TGCGCCAGCAGCCCCAGAGGAGGACTAGCGGGTCCCCCGGGAGAGACCCAGTACTTC. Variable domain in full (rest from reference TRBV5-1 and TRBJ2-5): KAGVTQTPRYLIKTRGQQVTLSCSPISGHRSVSWYQQTPGQGLQFLFEYFSETQRNKGNFPGRFSGRQFSNSRSEMNVSTLELGDSALYLCASSPRGGLAGPPGETQYFGPGTRLLVL.

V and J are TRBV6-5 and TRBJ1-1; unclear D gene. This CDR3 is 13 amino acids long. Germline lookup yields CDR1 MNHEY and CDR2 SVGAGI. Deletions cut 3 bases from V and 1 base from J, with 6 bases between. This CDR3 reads CASSYKQNTEAFF. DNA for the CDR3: TGTGCCAGCAGTTATAAACAGAACACTGAAGCTTTCTTT.

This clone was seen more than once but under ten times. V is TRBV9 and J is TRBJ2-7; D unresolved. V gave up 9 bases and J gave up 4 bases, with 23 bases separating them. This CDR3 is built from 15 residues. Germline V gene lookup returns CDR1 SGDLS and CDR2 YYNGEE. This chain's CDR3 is CAIFFRQKTAYEQYF. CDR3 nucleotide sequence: TGTGCCATCTTTTTCAGGCAGAAGACGGCATACGAGCAGTACTTC.

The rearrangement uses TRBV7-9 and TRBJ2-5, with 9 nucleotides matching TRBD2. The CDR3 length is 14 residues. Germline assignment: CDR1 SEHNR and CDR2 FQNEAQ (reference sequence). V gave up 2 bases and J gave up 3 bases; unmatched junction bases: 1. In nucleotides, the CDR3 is TGTGCCAGCAGCTTACTAGCGGGGAAAGAGACCCAGTACTTC. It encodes CASSLLAGKETQYF.

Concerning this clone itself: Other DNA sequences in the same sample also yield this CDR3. The CDR3 is CAISFRQGTAYEQYF. The CDR3 nucleotides read TGTGCCATCAGTTTCAGGCAGGGGACGGCATACGAGCAGTACTTC. The chain recombines TRBV9 with TRBJ2-7, with D possibly being TRBD1 (6 bases). The CDR3 is made up of 15 amino acids. Trimming pared 9 bases from V and 4 bases from J, leaving 23 bases between. From germline, CDR1 is SGDLS and CDR2 YYNGEE.

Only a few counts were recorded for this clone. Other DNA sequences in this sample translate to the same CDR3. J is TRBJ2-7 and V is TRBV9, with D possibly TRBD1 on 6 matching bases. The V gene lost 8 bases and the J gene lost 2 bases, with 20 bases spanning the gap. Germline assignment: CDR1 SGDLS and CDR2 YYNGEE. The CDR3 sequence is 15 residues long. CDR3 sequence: CASIFGQGTAYEQYF. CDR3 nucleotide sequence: TGTGCCAGTATTTTCGGGCAGGGGACGGCCTACGAGCAGTACTTC.

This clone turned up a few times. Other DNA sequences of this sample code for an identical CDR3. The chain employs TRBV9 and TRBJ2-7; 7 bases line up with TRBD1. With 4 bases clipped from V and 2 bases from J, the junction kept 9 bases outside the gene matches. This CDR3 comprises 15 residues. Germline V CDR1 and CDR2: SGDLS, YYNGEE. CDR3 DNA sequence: TGTGCCAGCAGCTTCAAACAGGGGACGGCCTACGAGCAGTACTTC. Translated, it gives CASSFKQGTAYEQYF.

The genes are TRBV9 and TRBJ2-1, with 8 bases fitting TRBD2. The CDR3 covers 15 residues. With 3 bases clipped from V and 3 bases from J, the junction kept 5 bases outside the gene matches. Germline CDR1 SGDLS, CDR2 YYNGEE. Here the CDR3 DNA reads TGTGCCAGCAGCGCGGGGGGGCGGCGCTACAATGAGCAGTTCTTC. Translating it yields CASSAGGRRYNEQFF.

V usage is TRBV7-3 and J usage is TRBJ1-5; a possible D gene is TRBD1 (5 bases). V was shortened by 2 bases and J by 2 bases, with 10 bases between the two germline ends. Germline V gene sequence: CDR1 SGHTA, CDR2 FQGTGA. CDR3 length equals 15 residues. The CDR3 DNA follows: TGTGCCAGCAGCTTACAGGGCCGGGGCAATCAGCCCCAGCATTTT. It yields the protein CASSLQGRGNQPQHF.

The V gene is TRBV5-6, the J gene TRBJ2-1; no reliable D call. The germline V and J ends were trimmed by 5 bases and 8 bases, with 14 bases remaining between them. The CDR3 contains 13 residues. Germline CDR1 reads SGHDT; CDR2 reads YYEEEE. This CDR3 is CASRFVGADEQFF. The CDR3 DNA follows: TGTGCCAGCAGATTCGTGGGTGCGGATGAGCAGTTCTTC.

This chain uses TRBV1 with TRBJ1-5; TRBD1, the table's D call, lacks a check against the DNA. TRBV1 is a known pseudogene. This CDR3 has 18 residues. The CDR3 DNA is TGCACCAGCAGCCAAGATAAGTCGGCCCAGGGTATCAATCAGCCCCAGCATTTT. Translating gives CTSSQDKSAQGINQPQHF.

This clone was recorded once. CDR3 amino acids: CASSQREVTEAFF. The CDR3, as DNA: TGCGCCAGCAGCCAACGAGAGGTGACTGAAGCTTTCTTT. The chain carries TRBV4-1 and TRBJ1-1; D not resolved. Germline CDR1 reads MGHRA; CDR2 reads YSYEKL. Between the trimmed V and J ends, which lost 2 bases and 5 bases, there was a span of 9 bases. This CDR3 has 13 residues.

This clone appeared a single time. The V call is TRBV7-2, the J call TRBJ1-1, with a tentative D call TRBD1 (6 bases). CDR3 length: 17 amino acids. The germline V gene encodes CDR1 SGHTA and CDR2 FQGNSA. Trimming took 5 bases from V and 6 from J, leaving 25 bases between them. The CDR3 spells CASSPNPRGLRIPEAFF. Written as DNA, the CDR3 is TGTGCCAGCAGCCCAAACCCTAGGGGGTTGAGGATCCCTGAAGCTTTCTTT.

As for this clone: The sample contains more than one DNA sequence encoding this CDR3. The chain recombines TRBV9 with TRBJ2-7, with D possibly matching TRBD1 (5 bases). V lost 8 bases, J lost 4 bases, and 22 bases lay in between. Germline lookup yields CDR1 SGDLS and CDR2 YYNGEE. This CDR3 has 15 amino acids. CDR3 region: CASIFRQKTAYEQYF. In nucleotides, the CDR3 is TGTGCCAGTATTTTCAGACAGAAGACGGCATACGAGCAGTACTTC.

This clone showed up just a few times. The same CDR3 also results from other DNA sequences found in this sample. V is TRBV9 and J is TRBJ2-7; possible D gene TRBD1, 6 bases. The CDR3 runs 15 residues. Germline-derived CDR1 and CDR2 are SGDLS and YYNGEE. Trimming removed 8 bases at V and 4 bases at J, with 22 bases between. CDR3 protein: CASSIGQRTAYEQYF. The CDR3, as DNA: TGTGCCAGTAGTATCGGACAGAGGACGGCATACGAGCAGTACTTC.

In DNA, the CDR3 is TGTGCCAGCAGGAGACAGGGTTTCCAGCCCCAGCATTTT. Translation: CASRRQGFQPQHF. The chain uses TRBV9 and TRBJ1-5; 7 positions match TRBD1. V shed 5 bases, J shed 7 bases, and the junction held 6 bases outside the gene matches. CDR1 and CDR2 from the germline V gene are SGDLS and YYNGEE. The CDR3 loop spans 13 amino acids.

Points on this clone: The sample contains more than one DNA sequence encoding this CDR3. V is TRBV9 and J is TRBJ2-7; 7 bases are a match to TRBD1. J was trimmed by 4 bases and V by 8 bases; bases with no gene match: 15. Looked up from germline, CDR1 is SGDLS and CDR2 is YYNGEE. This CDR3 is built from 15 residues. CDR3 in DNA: TGTGCCAGTTGTTTCGAACAGGGGACGGCATACGAGCAGTACTTC. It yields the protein CASCFEQGTAYEQYF.

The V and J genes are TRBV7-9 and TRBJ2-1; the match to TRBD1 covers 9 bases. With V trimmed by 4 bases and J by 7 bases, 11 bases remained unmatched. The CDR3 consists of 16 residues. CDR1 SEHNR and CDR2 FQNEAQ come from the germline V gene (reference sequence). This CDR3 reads CASSSSRDRERNEQFF. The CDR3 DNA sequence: TGTGCCAGCAGCTCGAGTAGGGACAGGGAGCGGAATGAGCAGTTCTTC.

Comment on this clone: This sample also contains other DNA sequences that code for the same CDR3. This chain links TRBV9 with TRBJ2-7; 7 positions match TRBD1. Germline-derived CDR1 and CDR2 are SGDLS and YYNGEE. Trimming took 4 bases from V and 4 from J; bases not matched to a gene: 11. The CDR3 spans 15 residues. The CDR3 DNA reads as TGTGCCAGCAGCTTCGAACAGGGGACGGCATACGAGCAGTACTTC. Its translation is CASSFEQGTAYEQYF.

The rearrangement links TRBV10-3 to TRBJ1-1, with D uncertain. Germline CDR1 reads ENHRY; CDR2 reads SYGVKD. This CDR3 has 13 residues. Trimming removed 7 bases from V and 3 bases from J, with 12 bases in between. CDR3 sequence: CAINDGVDTEAFF. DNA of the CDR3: TGTGCCATCAACGATGGAGTGGACACTGAAGCTTTCTTT.

The CDR3 nucleotides are TGTGCCAGCAGCTTAGGATCGGGGGTAACGGGAAACACCATATATTTT. Amino acid sequence: CASSLGSGVTGNTIYF. This chain uses TRBV7-9 with TRBJ1-3, with D possibly matching TRBD1 (5 bases). Germline V gene sequence: CDR1 SEHNR, CDR2 FQNEAQ (reference sequence). The CDR3 totals 16 residues. V gave up 1 base and J gave up 4 bases, with 14 bases separating them.

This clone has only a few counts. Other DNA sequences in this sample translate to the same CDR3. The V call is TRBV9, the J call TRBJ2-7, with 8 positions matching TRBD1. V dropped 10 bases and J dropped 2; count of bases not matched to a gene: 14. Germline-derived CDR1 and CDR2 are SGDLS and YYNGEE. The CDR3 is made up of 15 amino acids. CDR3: CACFFRQGTAYEQYF. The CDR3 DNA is TGTGCCTGTTTTTTCAGACAGGGGACGGCCTACGAGCAGTACTTC.

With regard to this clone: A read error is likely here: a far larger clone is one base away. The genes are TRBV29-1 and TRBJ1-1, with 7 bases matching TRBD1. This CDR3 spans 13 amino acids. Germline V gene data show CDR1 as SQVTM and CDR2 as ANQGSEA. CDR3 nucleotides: TGCAGCGTTGGGGGGCAGGGGGGTGCTGAACCTTTCTTT. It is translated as CSVGGQGGAEPFF.

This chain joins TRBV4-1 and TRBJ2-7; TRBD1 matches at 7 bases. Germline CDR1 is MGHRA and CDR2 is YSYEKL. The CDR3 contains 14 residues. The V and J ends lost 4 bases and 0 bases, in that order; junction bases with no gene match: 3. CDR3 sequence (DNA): TGCGCCAGCAGCCCGTGGGACAGCTCCTACGAGCAGTACTTC. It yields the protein CASSPWDSSYEQYF.

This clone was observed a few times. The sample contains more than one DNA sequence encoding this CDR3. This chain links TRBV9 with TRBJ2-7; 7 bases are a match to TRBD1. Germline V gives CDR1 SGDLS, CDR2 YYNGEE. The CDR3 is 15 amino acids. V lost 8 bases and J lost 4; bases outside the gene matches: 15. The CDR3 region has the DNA TGTGCCAGTATTTTCAAACAGGGGACGGCATACGAGCAGTACTTC. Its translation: CASIFKQGTAYEQYF.

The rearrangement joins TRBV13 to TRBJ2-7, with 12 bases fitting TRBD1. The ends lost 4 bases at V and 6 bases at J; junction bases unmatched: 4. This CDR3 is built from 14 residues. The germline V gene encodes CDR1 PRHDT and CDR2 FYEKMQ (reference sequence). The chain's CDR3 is CASSSGTGGLEQYF. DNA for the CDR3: TGTGCCAGCAGCTCCGGGACAGGGGGCCTCGAGCAGTACTTC.